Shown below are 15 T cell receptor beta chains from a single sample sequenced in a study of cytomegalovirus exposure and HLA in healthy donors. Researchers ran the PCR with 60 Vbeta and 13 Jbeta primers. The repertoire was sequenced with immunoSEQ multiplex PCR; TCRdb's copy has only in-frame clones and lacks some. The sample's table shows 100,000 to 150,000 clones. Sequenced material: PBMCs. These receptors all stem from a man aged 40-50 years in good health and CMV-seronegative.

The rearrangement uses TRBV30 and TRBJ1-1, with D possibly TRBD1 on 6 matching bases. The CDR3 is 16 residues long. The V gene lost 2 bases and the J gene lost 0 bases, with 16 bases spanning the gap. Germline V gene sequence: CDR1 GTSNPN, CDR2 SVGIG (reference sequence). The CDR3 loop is CAWSTGTSEVNTEAFF. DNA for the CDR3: TGTGCCTGGAGTACGGGGACATCCGAGGTGAACACTGAAGCTTTCTTT.

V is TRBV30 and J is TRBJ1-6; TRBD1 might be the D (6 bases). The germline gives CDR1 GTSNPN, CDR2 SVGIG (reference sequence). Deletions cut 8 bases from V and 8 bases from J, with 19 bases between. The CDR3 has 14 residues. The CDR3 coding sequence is TGTGCCCGGTCCACCGCGGCAGGGGATTCACCCCTCCACTTT. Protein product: CARSTAAGDSPLHF.

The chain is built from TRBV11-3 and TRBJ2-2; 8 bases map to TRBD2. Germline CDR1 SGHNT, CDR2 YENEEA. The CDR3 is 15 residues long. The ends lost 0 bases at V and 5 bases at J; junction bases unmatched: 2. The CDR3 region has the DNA TGTGCCAGCAGCTTAGATAAGCGGGGGACCGGGGAGCTGTTTTTT. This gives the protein CASSLDKRGTGELFF. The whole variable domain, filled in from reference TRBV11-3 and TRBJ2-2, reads EAGVVQSPRYKIIEKKQPVAFWCNPISGHNTLYWYLQNLGQGPELLIRYENEEAVDDSQLPKDRFSAERLKGVDSTLKIQPAELGDSAVYLCASSLDKRGTGELFFGEGSRLTVL.

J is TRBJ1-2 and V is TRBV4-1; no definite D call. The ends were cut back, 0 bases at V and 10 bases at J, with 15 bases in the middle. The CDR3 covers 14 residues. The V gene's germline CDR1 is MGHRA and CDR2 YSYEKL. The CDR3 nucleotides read TGCGCCAGCAGCCAAGATCAGAGGCCCTCCCTCTACACCTTC. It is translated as CASSQDQRPSLYTF.

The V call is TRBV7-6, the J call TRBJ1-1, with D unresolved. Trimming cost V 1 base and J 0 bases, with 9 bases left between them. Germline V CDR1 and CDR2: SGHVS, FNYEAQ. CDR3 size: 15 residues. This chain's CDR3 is CASSLGVAMNTEAFF. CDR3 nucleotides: TGTGCCAGCAGCTTAGGCGTAGCTATGAACACTGAAGCTTTCTTT.

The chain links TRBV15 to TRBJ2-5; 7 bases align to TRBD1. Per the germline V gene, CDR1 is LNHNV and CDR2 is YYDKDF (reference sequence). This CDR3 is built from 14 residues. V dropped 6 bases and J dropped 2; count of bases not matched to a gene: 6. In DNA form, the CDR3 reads TGTGCCACCAGTACCGGGACAGCACAAGAGACCCAGTACTTC. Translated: CATSTGTAQETQYF.

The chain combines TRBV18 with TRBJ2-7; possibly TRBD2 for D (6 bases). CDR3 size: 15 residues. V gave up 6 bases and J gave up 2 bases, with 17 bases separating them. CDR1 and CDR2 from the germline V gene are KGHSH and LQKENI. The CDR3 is CASSLLGSGPYEQYF. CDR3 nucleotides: TGTGCCAGCTCCCTTTTGGGGAGCGGGCCCTACGAGCAGTACTTC.

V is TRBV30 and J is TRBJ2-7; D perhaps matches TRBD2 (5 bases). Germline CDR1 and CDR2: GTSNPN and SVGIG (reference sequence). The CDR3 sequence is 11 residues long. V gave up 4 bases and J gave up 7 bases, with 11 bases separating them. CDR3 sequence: CAWTSTGEQYF. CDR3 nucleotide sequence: TGTGCCTGGACTAGTACGGGGGAGCAGTACTTC.

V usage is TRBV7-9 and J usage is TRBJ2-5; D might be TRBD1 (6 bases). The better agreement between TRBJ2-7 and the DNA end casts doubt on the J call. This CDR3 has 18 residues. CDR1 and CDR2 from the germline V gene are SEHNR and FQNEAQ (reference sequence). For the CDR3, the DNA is TGTGCCAGCAGCTTAGCTTCGGGACAAGGCCTCTATTCCTACGAGCAGTACTTC. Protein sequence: CASSLASGQGLYSYEQYF.

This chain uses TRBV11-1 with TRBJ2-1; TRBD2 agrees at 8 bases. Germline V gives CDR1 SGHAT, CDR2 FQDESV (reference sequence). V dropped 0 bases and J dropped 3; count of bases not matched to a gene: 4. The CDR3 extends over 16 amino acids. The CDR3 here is CASSLASAGGYNEQFF. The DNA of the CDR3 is TGTGCCAGCAGCTTAGCAAGCGCGGGAGGCTACAATGAGCAGTTCTTC.

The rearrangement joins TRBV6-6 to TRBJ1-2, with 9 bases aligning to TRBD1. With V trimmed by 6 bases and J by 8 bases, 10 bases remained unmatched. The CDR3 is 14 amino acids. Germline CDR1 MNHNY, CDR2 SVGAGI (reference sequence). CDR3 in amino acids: CASRTGTGQRGYTF. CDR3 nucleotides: TGTGCCAGCAGGACTGGGACAGGGCAACGCGGCTACACCTTC.

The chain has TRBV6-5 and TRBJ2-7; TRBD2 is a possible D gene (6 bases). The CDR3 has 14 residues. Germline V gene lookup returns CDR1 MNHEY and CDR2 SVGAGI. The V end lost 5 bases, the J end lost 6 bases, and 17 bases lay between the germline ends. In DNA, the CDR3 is TGTGCCAGCAGTGAACCGGGACTGACACGCGAGCAGTACTTC. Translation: CASSEPGLTREQYF.

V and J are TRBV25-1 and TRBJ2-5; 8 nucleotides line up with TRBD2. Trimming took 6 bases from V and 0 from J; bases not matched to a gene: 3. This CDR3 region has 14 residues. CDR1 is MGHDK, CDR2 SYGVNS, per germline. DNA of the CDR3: TGTGCCAGCAGAAATAGCGGGGACCAAGAGACCCAGTACTTC. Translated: CASRNSGDQETQYF.

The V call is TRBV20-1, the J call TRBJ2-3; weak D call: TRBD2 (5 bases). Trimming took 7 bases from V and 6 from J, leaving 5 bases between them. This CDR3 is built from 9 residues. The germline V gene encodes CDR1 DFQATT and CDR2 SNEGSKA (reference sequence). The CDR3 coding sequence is TGCAGTGGGGAGGATACGCAGTATTTT. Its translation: CSGEDTQYF.

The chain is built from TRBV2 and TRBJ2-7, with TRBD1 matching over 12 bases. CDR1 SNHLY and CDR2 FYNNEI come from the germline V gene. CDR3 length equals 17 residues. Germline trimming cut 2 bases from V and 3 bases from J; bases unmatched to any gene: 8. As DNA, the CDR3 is TGTGCCAGCAGTGAAACCCCGGGACAGGGGGCGATCTACGAGCAGTACTTC. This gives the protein CASSETPGQGAIYEQYF.